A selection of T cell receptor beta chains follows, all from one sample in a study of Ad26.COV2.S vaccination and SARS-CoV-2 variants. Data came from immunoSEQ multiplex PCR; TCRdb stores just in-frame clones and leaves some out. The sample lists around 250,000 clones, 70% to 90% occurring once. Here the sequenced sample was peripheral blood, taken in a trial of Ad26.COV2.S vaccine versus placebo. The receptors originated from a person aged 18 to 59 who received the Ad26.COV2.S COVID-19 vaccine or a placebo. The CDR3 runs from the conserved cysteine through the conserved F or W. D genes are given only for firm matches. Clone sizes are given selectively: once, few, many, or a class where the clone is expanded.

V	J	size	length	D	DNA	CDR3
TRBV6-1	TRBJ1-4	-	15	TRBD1	TGTGCCAGCAGTGAAGCGTCAGGGGGCAAAGAAAAACTGTTTTTT	CASSEASGGKEKLFF
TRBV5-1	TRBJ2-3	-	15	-	TGCGCCAGCAGCGTCACGGCCTTTAGCACAGATACGCAGTATTTT	CASSVTAFSTDTQYF
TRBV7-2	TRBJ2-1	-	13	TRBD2	TGTGCCAGCAGCTTAACTATAGCGGGGCCGCAGTTCTTC	CASSLTIAGPQFF
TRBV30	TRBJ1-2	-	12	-	TGTGCCTGGAGTGTAAGTGGAGCTGGCTACACCTTC	CAWSVSGAGYTF
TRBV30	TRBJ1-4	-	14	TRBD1	TGTGCCTGGAGCGCGACAGGGTTGTTTGAAAAACTGTTTTTT	CAWSATGLFEKLFF
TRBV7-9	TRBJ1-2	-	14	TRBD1	TGTGCCAGCAGCGGCCAAGGACAGGGAGTTGACTACACCTTC	CASSGQGQGVDYTF
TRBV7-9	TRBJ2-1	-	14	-	TGTGCCAGCAGCCCCCGCGACGCGTACAATGAGCAGTTCTTC	CASSPRDAYNEQFF
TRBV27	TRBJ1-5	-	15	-	TGTGCCAGCAGTTTATCTTGGCATAGCAATCAGCCCCAGCATTTT	CASSLSWHSNQPQHF
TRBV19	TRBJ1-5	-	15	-	TGTGCCAGTAGTATGGGGATTAGGAGCAATCAGCCCCAGCATTTT	CASSMGIRSNQPQHF
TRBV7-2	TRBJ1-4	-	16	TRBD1	TGTGCCAGCAGCTTAGGGGGACAGGCCTCTAATGAAAAACTGTTTTTT	CASSLGGQASNEKLFF
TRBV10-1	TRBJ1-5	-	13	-	TGCGCCAGCAGTGAAGGTGAGGATCAGCCCCAGCATTTT	CASSEGEDQPQHF
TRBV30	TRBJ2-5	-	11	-	TGTGCCTGGAGTCTACAAGAGACCCAGTACTTC	CAWSLQETQYF
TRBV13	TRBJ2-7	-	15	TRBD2	TGTGCCAGCAGCTCATGGACTAGCGACCCCTACGAGCAGTACTTC	CASSSWTSDPYEQYF
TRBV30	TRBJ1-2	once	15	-	TGTGCCTGGAGTGTGTTTCGGACCACTAACTATGGCTACACCTTC	CAWSVFRTTNYGYTF
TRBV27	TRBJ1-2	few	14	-	TGTGCCAGCCACGGCGGGACGCTCGGGGGTGGCTACACCTTC	CASHGGTLGGGYTF
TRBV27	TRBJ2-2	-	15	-	TGTGCCAGCAGTTTCGAGGGGCCCTCCACCGGGGAGCTGTTTTTT	CASSFEGPSTGELFF
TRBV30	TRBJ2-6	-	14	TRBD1	TGTGCCTGGAGCGACAGGGTTGGGGCCAACGTCCTGACTTTC	CAWSDRVGANVLTF
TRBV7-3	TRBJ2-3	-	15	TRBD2	TGTGCCAGCAGCTTCTCTAGCGGGAGTGGCGATACGCAGTATTTT	CASSFSSGSGDTQYF
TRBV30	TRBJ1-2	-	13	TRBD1	TGTGCCTGGAGAGGAGGGGGCGTCTATGGCTACACCTTC	CAWRGGGVYGYTF
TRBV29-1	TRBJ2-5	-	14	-	TGCAGCGTTGAACCCCAAGGGGGAGGGGAGACCCAGTACTTC	CSVEPQGGGETQYF
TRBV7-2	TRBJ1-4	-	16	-	TGTGCCAGCAGCTTAGAAATTGGGGTATCTAATGAAAAACTGTTTTTT	CASSLEIGVSNEKLFF
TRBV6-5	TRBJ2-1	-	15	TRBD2	TGTGCCAGCAGTTACTCTGTTGGGGGGGGCAATGAGCAGTTCTTC	CASSYSVGGGNEQFF
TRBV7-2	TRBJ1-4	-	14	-	TGTGCCAGCAGCCCCGACAGGTTTAATGAAAAACTGTTTTTT	CASSPDRFNEKLFF
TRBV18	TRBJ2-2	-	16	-	TGTGCCAGCTCACTCCAGGGTACGGCGAACACCGGGGAGCTGTTTTTT	CASSLQGTANTGELFF
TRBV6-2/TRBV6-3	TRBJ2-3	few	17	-	TGTGCCAGCAGTGCTAGGAGCTGGCTTGGAGAGACAGATACGCAGTATTTT	CASSARSWLGETDTQYF
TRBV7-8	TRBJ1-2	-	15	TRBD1	TGTGCCAGCAGCTTAGTGTCAGGGGGTGACTATGGCTACACCTTC	CASSLVSGGDYGYTF
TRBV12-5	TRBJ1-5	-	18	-	TGTGCTAGTGGTTTGGTACTGAGGGGGGGCAGGGTCGGGCAGCCCCAGCATTTT	CASGLVLRGGRVGQPQHF
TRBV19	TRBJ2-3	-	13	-	TGTGCCAGTAGTATTGCGAGGGCAGATACGCAGTATTTT	CASSIARADTQYF
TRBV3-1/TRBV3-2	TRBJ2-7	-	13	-	TGTGCCAGCAGCCAAACAGGCCCCTACGAGCAGTACTTC	CASSQTGPYEQYF
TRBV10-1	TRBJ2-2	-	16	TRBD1	TGCGCCAGCTCTTTACCGGGACAGGGAAACACCGGGGAGCTGTTTTTT	CASSLPGQGNTGELFF
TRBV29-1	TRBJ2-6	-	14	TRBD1	TGCAGCGTTAGACAGGGACCTGGGGCCAACGTCCTGACTTTC	CSVRQGPGANVLTF
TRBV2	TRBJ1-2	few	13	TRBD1	TGTGCCAGCAGTGAAACAGGGGGCGATGGCTACACCTTC	CASSETGGDGYTF
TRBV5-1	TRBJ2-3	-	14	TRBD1	TGCGCCAGCAGCTCGACAGGGGGCGCAGATACGCAGTATTTT	CASSSTGGADTQYF
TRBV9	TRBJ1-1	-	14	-	TGTGCCAGCAGCGCGAAACTGGGGAACACTGAAGCTTTCTTT	CASSAKLGNTEAFF
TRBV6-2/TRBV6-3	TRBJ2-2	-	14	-	TGTGCCAGCAGCCACATCAGGGGCACCGGGGAGCTGTTTTTT	CASSHIRGTGELFF
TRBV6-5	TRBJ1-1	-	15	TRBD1	TGTGCCAGCAGCGCCGGGACAGGGGCGAACACTGAAGCTTTCTTT	CASSAGTGANTEAFF
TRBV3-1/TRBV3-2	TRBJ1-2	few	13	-	TGTGCCAGCAGCCAAGGATGGGTGGGAGCCTACACCTTC	CASSQGWVGAYTF
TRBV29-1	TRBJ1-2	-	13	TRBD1	TGCAGCGTTGGACAGGGCAGGTCCTATGGCTACACCTTC	CSVGQGRSYGYTF
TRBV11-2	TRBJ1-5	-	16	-	TGTGCCAGCAGCTTGAAACAGGGAGGCGGCAATCAGCCCCAGCATTTT	CASSLKQGGGNQPQHF
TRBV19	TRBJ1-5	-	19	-	TGTGCCAGTAGTACCAATCGGGGGCGGCCTGGGAATAGCAATCAGCCCCAGCATTTT	CASSTNRGRPGNSNQPQHF
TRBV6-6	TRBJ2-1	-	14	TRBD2	TGTGCCAGCAGGGCGGGAGTAATTAGGAATGAGCAGTTCTTC	CASRAGVIRNEQFF
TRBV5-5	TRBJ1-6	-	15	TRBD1	TGTGCCAGCAGCCCACAGGGGTTAATCGGCTCACCCCTCCACTTT	CASSPQGLIGSPLHF
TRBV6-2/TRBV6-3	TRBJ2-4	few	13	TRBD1	TGTGCCAGCAGTGCGGGACAGGGAAACATTCAGTACTTC	CASSAGQGNIQYF